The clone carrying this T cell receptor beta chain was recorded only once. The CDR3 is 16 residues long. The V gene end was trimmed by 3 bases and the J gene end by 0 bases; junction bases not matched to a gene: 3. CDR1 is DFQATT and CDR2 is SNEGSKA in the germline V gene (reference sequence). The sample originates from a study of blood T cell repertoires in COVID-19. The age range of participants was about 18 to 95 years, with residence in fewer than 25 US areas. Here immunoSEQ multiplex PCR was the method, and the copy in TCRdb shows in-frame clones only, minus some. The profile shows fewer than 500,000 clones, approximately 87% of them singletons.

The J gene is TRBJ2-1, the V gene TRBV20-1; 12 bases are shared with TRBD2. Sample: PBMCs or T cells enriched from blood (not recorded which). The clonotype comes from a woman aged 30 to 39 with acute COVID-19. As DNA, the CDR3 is TGCAGTGCTAGTCTAGCGGGGGGGCCCTCCTACAATGAGCAGTTCTTC. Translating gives CSASLAGGPSYNEQFF.